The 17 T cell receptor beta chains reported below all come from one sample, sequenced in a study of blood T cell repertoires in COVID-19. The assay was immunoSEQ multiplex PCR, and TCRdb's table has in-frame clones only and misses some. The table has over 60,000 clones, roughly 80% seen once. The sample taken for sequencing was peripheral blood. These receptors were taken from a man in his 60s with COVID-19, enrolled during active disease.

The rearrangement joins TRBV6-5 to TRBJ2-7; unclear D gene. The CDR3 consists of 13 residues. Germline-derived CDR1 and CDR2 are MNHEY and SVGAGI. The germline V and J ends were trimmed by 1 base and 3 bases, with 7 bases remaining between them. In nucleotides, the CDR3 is TGTGCCAGCAGTTACTTACCCTACTACGAGCAGTACTTC. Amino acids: CASSYLPYYEQYF.

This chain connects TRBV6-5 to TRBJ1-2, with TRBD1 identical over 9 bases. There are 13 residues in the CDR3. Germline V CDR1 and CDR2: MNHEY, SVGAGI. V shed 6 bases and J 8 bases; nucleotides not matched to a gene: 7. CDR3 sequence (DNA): TGTGCCAGCAGCCGGGACAGGGCGGGCGGCTACACCTTC. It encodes CASSRDRAGGYTF.

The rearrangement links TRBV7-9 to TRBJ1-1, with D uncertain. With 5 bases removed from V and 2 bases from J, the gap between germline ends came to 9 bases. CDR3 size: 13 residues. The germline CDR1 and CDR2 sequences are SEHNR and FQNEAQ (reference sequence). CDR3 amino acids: CASSQAGNTEAFF. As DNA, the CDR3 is TGTGCCAGCAGCCAAGCAGGTAACACTGAAGCTTTCTTT.

The CDR3 bases are TGTGCCACCAGTGAACCCCGGGAGGGAGGGGAGACCCAGTACTTC. Encoded protein: CATSEPREGGETQYF. The chain is built from TRBV24-1 and TRBJ2-5; 8 bases are shared with TRBD2. Germline CDR1 KGHDR, CDR2 SFDVKD. The CDR3 is 15 amino acids. J gave up 5 bases and V 4 bases, and 8 bases lay outside the gene matches.

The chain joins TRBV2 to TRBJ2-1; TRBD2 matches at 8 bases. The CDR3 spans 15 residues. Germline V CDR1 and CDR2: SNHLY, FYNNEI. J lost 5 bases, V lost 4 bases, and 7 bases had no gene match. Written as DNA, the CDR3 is TGTGCCAGCAGTGCTCTTACTAGCGGCAACAATGAGCAGTTCTTC. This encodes CASSALTSGNNEQFF.

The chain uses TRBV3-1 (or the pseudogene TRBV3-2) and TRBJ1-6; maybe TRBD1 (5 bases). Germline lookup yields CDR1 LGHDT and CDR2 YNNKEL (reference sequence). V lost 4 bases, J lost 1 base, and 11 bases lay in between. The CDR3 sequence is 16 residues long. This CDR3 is CASSPGPGSYNSPLHF. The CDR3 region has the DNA TGTGCCAGCAGCCCCGGCCCAGGGTCCTATAATTCACCCCTCCACTTT.

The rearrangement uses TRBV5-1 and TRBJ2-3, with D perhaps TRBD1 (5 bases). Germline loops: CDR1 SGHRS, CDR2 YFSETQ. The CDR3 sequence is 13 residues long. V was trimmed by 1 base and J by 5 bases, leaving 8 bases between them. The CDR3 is CASSLRGRDTQYF. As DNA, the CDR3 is TGCGCCAGCAGCTTGAGGGGAAGAGATACGCAGTATTTT.

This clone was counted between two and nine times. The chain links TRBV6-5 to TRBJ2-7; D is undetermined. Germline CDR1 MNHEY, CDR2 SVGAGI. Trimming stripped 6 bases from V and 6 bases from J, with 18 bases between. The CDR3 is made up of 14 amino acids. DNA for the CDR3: TGTGCCAGCAGGACGACATCCTCGGTTGGCGAGCAGTACTTC. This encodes CASRTTSSVGEQYF.

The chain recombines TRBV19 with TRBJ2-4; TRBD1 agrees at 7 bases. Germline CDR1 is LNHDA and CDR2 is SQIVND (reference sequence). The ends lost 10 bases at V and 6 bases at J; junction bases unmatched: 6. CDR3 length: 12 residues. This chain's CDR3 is CATQGDRNIQYF. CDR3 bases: TGTGCCACCCAAGGGGACAGAAACATTCAGTACTTC.

CDR3 in amino acids: CASSEHRDNEQFF. As DNA, the CDR3 is TGTGCCAGCAGTGAACACAGGGACAATGAGCAGTTCTTC. This chain uses TRBV6-1 with TRBJ2-1; maybe TRBD1 (6 bases). The V and J ends lost 2 bases and 5 bases respectively, with 7 bases between them. The germline gives CDR1 MNHNS, CDR2 SASEGT. This CDR3 region has 13 residues.

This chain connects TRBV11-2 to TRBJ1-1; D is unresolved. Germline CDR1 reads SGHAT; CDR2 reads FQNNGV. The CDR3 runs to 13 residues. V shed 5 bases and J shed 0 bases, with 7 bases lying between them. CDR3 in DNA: TGTGCCAGCAGCCCCATAGTGAACACTGAAGCTTTCTTT. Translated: CASSPIVNTEAFF.

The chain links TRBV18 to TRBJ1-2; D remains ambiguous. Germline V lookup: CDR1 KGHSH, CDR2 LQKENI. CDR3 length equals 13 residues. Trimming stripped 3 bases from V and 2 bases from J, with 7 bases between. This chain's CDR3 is CASSPSRNYGYTF. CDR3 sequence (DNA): TGTGCCAGCTCACCTAGCCGAAACTATGGCTACACCTTC.

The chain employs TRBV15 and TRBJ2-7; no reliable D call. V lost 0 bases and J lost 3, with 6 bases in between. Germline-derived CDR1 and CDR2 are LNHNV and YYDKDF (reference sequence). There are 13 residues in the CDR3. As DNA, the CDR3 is TGTGCCACCAGCAGAGACAAGCTCTACGAGCAGTACTTC. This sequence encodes CATSRDKLYEQYF. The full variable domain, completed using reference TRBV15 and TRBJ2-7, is DAMVIQNPRYQVTQFGKPVTLSCSQTLNHNVMYWYQQKSSQAPKLLFHYYDKDFNNEADTPDNFQSRRPNTSFCFLDIRSPGLGDTAMYLCATSRDKLYEQYFGPGTRLTVT.

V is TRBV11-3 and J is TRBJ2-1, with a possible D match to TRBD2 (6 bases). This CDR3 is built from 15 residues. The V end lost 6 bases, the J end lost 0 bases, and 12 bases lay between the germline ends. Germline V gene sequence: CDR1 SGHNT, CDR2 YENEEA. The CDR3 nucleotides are TGTGCCAGCAGTAAGGGACTTAGCTCCTACAATGAGCAGTTCTTC. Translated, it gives CASSKGLSSYNEQFF.

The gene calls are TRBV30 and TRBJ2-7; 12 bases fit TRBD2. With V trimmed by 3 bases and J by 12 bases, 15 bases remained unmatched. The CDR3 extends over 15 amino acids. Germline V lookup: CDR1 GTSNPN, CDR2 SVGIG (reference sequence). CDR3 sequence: CAWSDVGLAGSPSYF. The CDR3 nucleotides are TGTGCCTGGAGCGACGTAGGACTAGCGGGGTCCCCTTCGTACTTC.

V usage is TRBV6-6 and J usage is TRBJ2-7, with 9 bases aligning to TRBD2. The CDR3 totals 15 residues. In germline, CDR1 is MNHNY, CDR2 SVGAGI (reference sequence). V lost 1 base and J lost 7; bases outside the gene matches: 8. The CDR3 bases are TGTGCCAGCAGTTACTTGCGGGAGGGACGGGGGGAGCAGTACTTC. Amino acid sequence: CASSYLREGRGEQYF.

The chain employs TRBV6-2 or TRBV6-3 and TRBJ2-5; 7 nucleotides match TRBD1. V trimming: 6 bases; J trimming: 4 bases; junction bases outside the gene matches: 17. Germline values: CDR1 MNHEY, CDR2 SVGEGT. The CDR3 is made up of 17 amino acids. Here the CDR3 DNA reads TGTGCCAGCAGCCCTAGGGGCAGGACAGGAAACCTAGAGACCCAGTACTTC. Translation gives CASSPRGRTGNLETQYF.